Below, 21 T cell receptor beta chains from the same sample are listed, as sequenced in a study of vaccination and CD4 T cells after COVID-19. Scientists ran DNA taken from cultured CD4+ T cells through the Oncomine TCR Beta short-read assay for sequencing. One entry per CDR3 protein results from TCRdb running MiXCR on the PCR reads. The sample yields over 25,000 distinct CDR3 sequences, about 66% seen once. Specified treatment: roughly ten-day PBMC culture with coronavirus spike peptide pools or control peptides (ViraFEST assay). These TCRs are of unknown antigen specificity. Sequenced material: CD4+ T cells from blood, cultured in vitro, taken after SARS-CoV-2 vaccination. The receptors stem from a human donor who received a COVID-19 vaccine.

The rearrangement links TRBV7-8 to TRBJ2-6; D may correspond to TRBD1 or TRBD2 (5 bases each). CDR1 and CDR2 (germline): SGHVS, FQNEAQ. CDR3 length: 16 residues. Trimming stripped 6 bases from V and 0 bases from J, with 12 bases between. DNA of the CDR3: TGTGCCAGCAGTCCGGGACCCTTCTCTGGGGCCAACGTCCTGACTTTC. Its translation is CASSPGPFSGANVLTF.

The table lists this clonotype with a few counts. The CDR3 nucleotides read TGTGCCAGCAGCTTAGCGCTCGGACAGGAATCCTTAACCGGGGAGCTGTTTTTT. Its translation: CASSLALGQESLTGELFF. The chain uses TRBV7-2 and TRBJ2-2; 7 bases match TRBD1. The CDR3 is made up of 18 amino acids. Germline V gene data show CDR1 as SGHTA and CDR2 as FQGNSA. J lost 5 bases, V lost 0 bases, and 12 bases had no gene match.

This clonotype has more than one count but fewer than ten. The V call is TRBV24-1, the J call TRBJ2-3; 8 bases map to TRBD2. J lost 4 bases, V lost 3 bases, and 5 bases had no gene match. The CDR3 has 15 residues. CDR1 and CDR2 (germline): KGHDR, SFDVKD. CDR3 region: CATSDRRGEPDTQYF. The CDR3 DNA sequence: TGTGCCACCAGTGATAGGCGGGGGGAACCAGATACGCAGTATTTT.

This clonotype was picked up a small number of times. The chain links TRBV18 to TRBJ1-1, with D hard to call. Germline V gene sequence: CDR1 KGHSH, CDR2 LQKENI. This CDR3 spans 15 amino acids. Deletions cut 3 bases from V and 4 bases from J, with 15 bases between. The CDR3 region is CASSPRSVEVTEAFF. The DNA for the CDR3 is TGTGCCAGCTCACCCCGATCGGTTGAGGTCACTGAAGCTTTCTTT. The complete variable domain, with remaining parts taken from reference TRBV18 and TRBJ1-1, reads NAGVMQNPRHLVRRRGQEARLRCSPMKGHSHVYWYRQLPEEGLKFMVYLQKENIIDESGMPKERFSAEFPKEGPSILRIQQVVRGDSAAYFCASSPRSVEVTEAFFGQGTRLTVV.

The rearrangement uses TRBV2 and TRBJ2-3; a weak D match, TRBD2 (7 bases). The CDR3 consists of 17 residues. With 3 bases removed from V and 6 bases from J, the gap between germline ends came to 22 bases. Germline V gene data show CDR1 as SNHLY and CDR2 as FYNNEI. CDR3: CASSELGGGGPGDTQYF. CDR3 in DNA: TGTGCCAGCAGTGAGCTGGGCGGCGGGGGCCCTGGGGATACGCAGTATTTT.

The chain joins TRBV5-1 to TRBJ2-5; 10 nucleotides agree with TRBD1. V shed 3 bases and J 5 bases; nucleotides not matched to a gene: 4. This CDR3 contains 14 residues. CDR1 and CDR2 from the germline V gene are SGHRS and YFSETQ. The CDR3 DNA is TGCGCCAGCAGCTGGACAGGGGGTATGGAGACCCAGTACTTC. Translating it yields CASSWTGGMETQYF.

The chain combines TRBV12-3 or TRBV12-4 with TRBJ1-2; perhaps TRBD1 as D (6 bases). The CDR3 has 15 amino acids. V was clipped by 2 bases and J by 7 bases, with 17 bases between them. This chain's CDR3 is CASSLTPQGTFGYTF. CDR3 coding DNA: TGTGCCAGCAGTTTAACCCCCCAGGGGACTTTTGGCTACACCTTC.

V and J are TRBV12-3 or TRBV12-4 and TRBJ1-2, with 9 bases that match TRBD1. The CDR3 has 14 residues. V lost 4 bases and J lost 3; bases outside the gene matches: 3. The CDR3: CASSSGQGYYGYTF. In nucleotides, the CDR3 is TGTGCCAGCAGTTCGGGACAGGGATACTATGGCTACACCTTC.

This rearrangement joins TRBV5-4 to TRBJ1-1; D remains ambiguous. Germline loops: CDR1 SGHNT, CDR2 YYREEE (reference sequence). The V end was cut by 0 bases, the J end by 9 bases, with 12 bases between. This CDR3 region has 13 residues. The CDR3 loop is CASSLEQSIKAFF. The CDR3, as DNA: TGTGCCAGCAGCTTGGAACAGAGCATAAAAGCTTTCTTT.

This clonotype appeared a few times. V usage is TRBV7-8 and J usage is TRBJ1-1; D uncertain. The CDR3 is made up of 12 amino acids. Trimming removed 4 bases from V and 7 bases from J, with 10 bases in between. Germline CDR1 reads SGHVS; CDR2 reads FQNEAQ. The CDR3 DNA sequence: TGTGCCAGCAGCTCCAGGACGCATGAAGCTTTCTTT. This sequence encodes CASSSRTHEAFF.

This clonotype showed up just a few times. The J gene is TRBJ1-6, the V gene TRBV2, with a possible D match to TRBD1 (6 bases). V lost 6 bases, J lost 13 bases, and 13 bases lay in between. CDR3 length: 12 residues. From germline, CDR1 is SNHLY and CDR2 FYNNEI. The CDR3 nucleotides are TGTGCCAGCAGGGCAGGACAGTCCCCCCTCCACTTT. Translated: CASRAGQSPLHF.

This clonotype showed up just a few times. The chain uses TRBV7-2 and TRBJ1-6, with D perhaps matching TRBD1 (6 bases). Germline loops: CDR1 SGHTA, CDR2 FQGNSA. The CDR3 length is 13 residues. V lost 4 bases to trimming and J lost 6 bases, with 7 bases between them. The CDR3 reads CASSSDSNSPLHF. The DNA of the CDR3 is TGTGCCAGCAGCTCGGACAGTAATTCACCCCTCCACTTT.

This chain's CDR3 is CASSQLGNTQYF. The CDR3 coding sequence is TGTGCCAGCAGCCAACTGGGAAATACGCAGTATTTT. The V call is TRBV7-9, the J call TRBJ2-3; no definite D call. Germline loops: CDR1 SEHNR, CDR2 FQNEAQ (reference sequence). The CDR3 totals 12 residues. V was cut by 5 bases and J by 7 bases, with 10 bases left in between.

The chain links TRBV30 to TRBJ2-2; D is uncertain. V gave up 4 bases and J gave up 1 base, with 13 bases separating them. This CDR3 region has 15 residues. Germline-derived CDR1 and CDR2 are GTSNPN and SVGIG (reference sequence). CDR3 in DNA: TGTGCCTGGAATAACGGGCGGAAGAACACCGGGGAGCTGTTTTTT. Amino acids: CAWNNGRKNTGELFF.

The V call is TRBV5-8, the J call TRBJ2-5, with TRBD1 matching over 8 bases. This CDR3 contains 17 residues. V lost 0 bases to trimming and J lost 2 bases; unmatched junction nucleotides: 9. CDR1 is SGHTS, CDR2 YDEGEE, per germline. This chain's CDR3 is CASSLARPRGRQETQYF. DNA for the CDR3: TGTGCCAGCAGCTTGGCCAGGCCCAGGGGGCGACAAGAGACCCAGTACTTC.

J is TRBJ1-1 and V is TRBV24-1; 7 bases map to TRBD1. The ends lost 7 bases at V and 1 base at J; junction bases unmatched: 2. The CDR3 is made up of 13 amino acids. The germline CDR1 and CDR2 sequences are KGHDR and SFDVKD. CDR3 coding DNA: TGTGCCACCAGGCCAGGGGGGAACACTGAAGCTTTCTTT. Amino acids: CATRPGGNTEAFF.

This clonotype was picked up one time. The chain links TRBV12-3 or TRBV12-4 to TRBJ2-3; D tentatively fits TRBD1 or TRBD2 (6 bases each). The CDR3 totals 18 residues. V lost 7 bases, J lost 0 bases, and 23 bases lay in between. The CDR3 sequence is CASTPPAGQGYSTDTQYF. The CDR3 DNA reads TGTGCCAGCACCCCCCCAGCGGGTCAGGGGTACAGCACAGATACGCAGTATTTT.

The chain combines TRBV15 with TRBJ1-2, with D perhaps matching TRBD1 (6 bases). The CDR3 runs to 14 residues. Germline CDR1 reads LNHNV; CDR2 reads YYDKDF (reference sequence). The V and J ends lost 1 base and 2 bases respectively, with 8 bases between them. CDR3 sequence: CATSRGGQNYGYTF. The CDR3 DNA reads TGTGCCACCAGCAGAGGTGGACAGAACTATGGCTACACCTTC.

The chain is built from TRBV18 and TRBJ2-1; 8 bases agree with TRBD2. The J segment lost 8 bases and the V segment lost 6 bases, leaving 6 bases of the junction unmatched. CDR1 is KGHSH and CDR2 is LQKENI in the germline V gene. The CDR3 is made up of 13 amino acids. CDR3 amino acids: CASSSGGVDEQFF. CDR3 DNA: TGTGCCAGCTCCTCGGGGGGGGTCGATGAGCAGTTCTTC.

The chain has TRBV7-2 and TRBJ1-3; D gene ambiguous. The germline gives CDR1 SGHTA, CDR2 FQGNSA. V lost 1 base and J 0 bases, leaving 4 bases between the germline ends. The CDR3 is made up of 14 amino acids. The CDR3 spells CASSLEFSGNTIYF. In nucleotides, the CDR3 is TGTGCCAGCAGCTTAGAGTTCTCTGGAAACACCATATATTTT.

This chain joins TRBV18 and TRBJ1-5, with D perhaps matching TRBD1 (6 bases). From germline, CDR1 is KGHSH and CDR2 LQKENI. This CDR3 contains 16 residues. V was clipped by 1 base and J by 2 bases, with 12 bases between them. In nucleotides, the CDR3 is TGTGCCAGCTCACCACAGGGGGGCGGACGCAATCAGCCCCAGCATTTT. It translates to CASSPQGGGRNQPQHF.